This TCR beta chain emerged from a study of human T cells and chemical hapten exposure. The CDR3 sequence is 14 residues long. V lost 6 bases, J lost 6 bases, and 12 bases lay in between. Notes on this clonotype: A much larger clone differs from this one at a single base, so this may be a read error.

TCRdb reprocessed the RACE reads with MiXCR, giving one entry per CDR3 protein. The data contain 35,000 to 45,000 distinct CDR3 sequences, about 9.8% of them seen just once; the ten biggest clones take up over 14%. Time point noted: patch test 2, 6 weeks after DPC sensitization. Regarding treatment: therapeutic diphenylcyclopropenone sensitization with weekly scalp DPC. Total RNA was isolated from whole blood that had not been fractionated. The chain links TRBV12-3 or TRBV12-4 to TRBJ1-6, with no clear D. Sequencing was performed on whole blood, taken in connection with sensitization to the hapten diphenylcyclopropenone (DPC). This receptor was obtained from a middle-aged woman with alopecia areata. Some clones in this sample may be carry-over from other donors' samples. The CDR3 sequence is CASSLDGGNSPLHF. Here the CDR3 DNA reads TGTGCCAGCAGCCTAGACGGAGGTAATTCACCCCTCCACTTT.